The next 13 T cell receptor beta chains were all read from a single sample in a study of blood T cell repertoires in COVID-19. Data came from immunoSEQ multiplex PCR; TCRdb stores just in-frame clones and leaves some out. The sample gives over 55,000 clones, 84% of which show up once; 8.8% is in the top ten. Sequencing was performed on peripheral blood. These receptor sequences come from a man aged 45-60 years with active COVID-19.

The CDR3, as DNA: TGCGCCAGCACCAGGACTAGCGGGGCTGAGACCTACAATGAGCAGTTCTTC. Its protein is CASTRTSGAETYNEQFF. The V and J genes are TRBV5-1 and TRBJ2-1, with 12 bases lining up with TRBD2. This CDR3 comprises 17 residues. Germline V gene sequence: CDR1 SGHRS, CDR2 YFSETQ. With V trimmed by 6 bases and J by 2 bases, 9 bases remained unmatched. Full variable domain (rest looked up from reference TRBV5-1 and TRBJ2-1): KAGVTQTPRYLIKTRGQQVTLSCSPISGHRSVSWYQQTPGQGLQFLFEYFSETQRNKGNFPGRFSGRQFSNSRSEMNVSTLELGDSALYLCASTRTSGAETYNEQFFGPGTRLTVL.

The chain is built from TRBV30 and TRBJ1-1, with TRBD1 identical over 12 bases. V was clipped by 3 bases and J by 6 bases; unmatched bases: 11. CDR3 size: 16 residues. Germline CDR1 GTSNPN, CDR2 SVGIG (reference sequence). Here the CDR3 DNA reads TGTGCCTGGAGCCGGGATTTACGGGACAGGGGGCCTGAAGCTTTCTTT. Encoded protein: CAWSRDLRDRGPEAFF.

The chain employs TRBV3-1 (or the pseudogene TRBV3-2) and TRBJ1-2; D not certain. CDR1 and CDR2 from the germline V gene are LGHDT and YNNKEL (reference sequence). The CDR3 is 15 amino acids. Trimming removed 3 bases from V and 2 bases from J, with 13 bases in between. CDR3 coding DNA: TGTGCCAGCAGCCATTCGGGGTCGGGCAACTATGGCTACACCTTC. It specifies CASSHSGSGNYGYTF.

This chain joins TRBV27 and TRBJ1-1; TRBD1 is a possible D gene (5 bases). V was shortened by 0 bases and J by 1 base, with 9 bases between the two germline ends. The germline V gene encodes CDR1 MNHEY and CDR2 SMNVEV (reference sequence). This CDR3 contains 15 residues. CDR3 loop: CASSLSAQGNTEAFF. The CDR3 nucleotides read TGTGCCAGCAGTTTATCCGCCCAGGGGAACACTGAAGCTTTCTTT.

As DNA, the CDR3 is TGTGCCAGCAGTGAAGGGGACACATCCTCTGGAAACACCATATATTTT. Protein product: CASSEGDTSSGNTIYF. The chain joins TRBV6-1 to TRBJ1-3; possible D gene TRBD1, 6 bases. Trimming cost V 1 base and J 0 bases, with 10 bases left between them. Germline V lookup: CDR1 MNHNS, CDR2 SASEGT. This CDR3 is 16 amino acids long.

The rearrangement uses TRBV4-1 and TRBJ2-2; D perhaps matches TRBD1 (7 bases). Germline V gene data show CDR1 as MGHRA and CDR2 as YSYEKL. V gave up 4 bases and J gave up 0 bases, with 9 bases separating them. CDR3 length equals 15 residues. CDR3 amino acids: CASSRGTANTGELFF. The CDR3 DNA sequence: TGCGCCAGCAGCCGCGGGACAGCGAACACCGGGGAGCTGTTTTTT.

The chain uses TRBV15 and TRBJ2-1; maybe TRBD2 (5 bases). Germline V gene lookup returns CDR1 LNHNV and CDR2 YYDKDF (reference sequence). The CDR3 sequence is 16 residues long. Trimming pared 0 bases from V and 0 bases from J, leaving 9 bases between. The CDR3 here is CATSRDPRGSYNEQFF. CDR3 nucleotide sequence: TGTGCCACCAGCAGAGATCCCCGGGGCTCCTACAATGAGCAGTTCTTC.

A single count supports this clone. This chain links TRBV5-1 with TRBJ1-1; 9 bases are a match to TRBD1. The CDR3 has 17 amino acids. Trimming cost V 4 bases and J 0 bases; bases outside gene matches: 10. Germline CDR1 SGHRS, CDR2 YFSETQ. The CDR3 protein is CASSRTGVFGMNTEAFF. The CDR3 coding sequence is TGCGCCAGCAGCCGGACAGGGGTATTCGGGATGAACACTGAAGCTTTCTTT.

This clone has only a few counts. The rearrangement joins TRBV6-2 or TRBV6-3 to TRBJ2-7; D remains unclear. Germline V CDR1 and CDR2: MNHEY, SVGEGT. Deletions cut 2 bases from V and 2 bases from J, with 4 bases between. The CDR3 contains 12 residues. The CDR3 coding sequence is TGTGCCAGCAGTTACCATCCCTACGAGCAGTACTTC. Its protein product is CASSYHPYEQYF.

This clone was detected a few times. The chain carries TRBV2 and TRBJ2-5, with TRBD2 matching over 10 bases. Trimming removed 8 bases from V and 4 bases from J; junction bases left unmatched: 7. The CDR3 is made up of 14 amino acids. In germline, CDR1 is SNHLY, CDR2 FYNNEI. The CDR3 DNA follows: TGTGCCAGCTCTAGCGGGAGCGCCGGAGAGACCCAGTACTTC. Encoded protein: CASSSGSAGETQYF. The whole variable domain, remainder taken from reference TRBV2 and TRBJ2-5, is EPEVTQTPSHQVTQMGQEVILRCVPISNHLYFYWYRQILGQKVEFLVSFYNNEISEKSEIFDDQFSVERPDGSNFTLKIRSTKLEDSAMYFCASSSGSAGETQYFGPGTRLLVL.

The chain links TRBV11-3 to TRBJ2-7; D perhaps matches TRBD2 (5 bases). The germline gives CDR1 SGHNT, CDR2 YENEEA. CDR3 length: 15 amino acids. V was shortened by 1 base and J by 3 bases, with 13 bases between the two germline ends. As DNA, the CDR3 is TGTGCCAGCAGCTTAGGAGGTATCGGGGACTACGAGCAGTACTTC. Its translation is CASSLGGIGDYEQYF. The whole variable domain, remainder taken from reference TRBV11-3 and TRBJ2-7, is EAGVVQSPRYKIIEKKQPVAFWCNPISGHNTLYWYLQNLGQGPELLIRYENEEAVDDSQLPKDRFSAERLKGVDSTLKIQPAELGDSAVYLCASSLGGIGDYEQYFGPGTRLTVT.

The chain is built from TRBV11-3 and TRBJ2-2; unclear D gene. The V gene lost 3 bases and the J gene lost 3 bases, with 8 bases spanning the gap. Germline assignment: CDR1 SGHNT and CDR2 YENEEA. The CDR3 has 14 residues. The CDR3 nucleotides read TGTGCCAGCAGCTTCCGACAAGACACCGGGGAGCTGTTTTTT. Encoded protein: CASSFRQDTGELFF. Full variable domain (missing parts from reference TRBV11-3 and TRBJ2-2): EAGVVQSPRYKIIEKKQPVAFWCNPISGHNTLYWYLQNLGQGPELLIRYENEEAVDDSQLPKDRFSAERLKGVDSTLKIQPAELGDSAVYLCASSFRQDTGELFFGEGSRLTVL.

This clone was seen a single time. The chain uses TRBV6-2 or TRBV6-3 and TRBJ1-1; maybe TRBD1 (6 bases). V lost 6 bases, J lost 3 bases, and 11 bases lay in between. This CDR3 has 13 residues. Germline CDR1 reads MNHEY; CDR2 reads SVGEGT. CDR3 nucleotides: TGTGCCAGCAGCCTACAGGGTTACACTGAAGCTTTCTTT. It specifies CASSLQGYTEAFF.